These T cell receptor beta chains were read from a single sample in a study of graft-versus-host responses after intestinal transplantation. What these receptors recognize is not known. This table comes from immunoSEQ multiplex PCR, and its TCRdb copy is limited to in-frame clones, with some not included. The sample records roughly 110,000 clones, around nine tenths being singletons. The sequences come from unstimulated CD4+ T cells sorted from spleen or lymph node cells, collected before transplant. The receptors here all came from a human donor who was the organ donor for an intestinal transplant. CDR3s include the opening cysteine and the closing phenylalanine or tryptophan. D genes are given only for firm matches. Size tells how often a clone was seen (once, few, many) or the class of an expanded clone, and some rows leave it out.

v_gene	j_gene	d_gene	abundance	CDR3nt	CDR3aa
TRBV6-1	TRBJ1-5	-	-	TGTGCCAGCAGTGAGGTAACAGGGATTCTCCAGCCCCAGCATTTT	CASSEVTGILQPQHF
TRBV4-2	TRBJ1-4	-	-	TGTGCCAGCAGCCAAGCAACTAATGAAAAACTGTTTTTT	CASSQATNEKLFF
TRBV4-1	TRBJ2-1	TRBD2	-	TGCGCCAGCAGCCAACCCAGACTAGCGGGAGGGCGGGGGAATGAGCAGTTCTTC	CASSQPRLAGGRGNEQFF
TRBV7-9	TRBJ2-1	TRBD1	-	TGTGCCAGCAGCCCGGGGACAGGCCCTTTCTTC	CASSPGTGPFF
TRBV20-1	TRBJ2-7	-	-	TGCAGTGCTAGTATTTACGAGCAGTACTTC	CSASIYEQYF
TRBV10-3	TRBJ2-4	TRBD1	-	TGTGCCATCAGTGAACCCCGGATGGACAGGGAAAGGAAACTGGCCAAAAACATTCAGTACTTC	CAISEPRMDRERKLAKNIQYF
TRBV2	TRBJ1-5	-	-	TGTGCCAGCAGGGGCGCTTTCCTCTTTAGCAATCAGCCCCAGCATTTT	CASRGAFLFSNQPQHF
TRBV27	TRBJ2-1	TRBD1	-	TGTGCCAGCGGGGAACAGGGGCGTGGGGGTGAGCAGTTCTTC	CASGEQGRGGEQFF
TRBV4-1	TRBJ2-1	-	-	TGCGCCAGCAGCCATACGGACCCGAGGAATGAGCAGTTCTTC	CASSHTDPRNEQFF
TRBV6-1	TRBJ2-1	TRBD2	-	TGTGCCAGCAGACTTGGACTAGCGCCGTTCTTC	CASRLGLAPFF
TRBV6-5	TRBJ2-4	TRBD1	-	TGTGCCAGTAAAGGGACAGACAAAAACATTCAGTACTTC	CASKGTDKNIQYF
TRBV6-5	TRBJ2-7	-	-	TGTGCCAGCAGTTACGGTACAGGGCCCCCTGACGAGCAGTACTTC	CASSYGTGPPDEQYF
TRBV25-1	TRBJ1-5	-	once	TGTGCCAGCAGGGCAGGGAATCAGCCCCAGCATTTT	CASRAGNQPQHF
TRBV19	TRBJ2-7	TRBD1	-	TGTGCCAGTAGTACGGTGACAGGGTCCTACGAGCAGTACTTC	CASSTVTGSYEQYF
TRBV6-5	TRBJ2-7	TRBD2	-	TGTGCCAGCAGCTTGAGCGGGGCCTTCTCCTACGAGCAGTACTTC	CASSLSGAFSYEQYF
TRBV13	TRBJ2-1	-	-	TGTGCCAGCAGCTTCAGGGAGGCCCAAATAATAATCCCCTCCTACAATGAGCAGTTCTTC	CASSFREAQIIIPSYNEQFF
TRBV6-5	TRBJ1-5	TRBD1	-	TGTGCCAGCAGTTACTCGACAGGGGGTCAGCCCCAGCATTTT	CASSYSTGGQPQHF
TRBV6-6	TRBJ2-1	TRBD2	once	TGTGCCAGCAGCCAAACAGGCACTAGCGGGAGAGGTGAGCAGTTCTTC	CASSQTGTSGRGEQFF
TRBV6-6	TRBJ1-4	-	-	TGTGCCAGCAGTTCAACAGGTCTTAATGAAAAACTGTTTTTT	CASSSTGLNEKLFF
TRBV18	TRBJ2-7	TRBD2	-	TGTGCCAGCTCTCTTTCCGCACTAGCGAGCTCCTACGAGCAGTACTTC	CASSLSALASSYEQYF
TRBV28	TRBJ2-7	-	-	TGTGCCAGCCTCGACCCACACCTGCGAGAGCAGTACTTC	CASLDPHLREQYF
TRBV4-3	TRBJ1-2	-	-	TGCGCCAGCAGCCAGAAGCCGGGACCGAAAGAGAGTGGCTACACCTTC	CASSQKPGPKESGYTF
TRBV2	TRBJ2-3	-	-	TGTGCCAGCCGGGCTAGCGGCACAGATACGCAGTATTTT	CASRASGTDTQYF
TRBV2	TRBJ2-1	-	-	TGTGCCAGCAGAGGGGGGTCACAGCAGTTCTTC	CASRGGSQQFF
TRBV4-1	TRBJ2-3	-	-	TGCGCCAGCAGCCAAGACTTTAGGGGCCGCACAGATACGCAGTATTTT	CASSQDFRGRTDTQYF
TRBV4-2	TRBJ1-3	-	-	TGTGCCAGCAGCCAAATCGCAGGGTCGGGGACCACCATATATTTT	CASSQIAGSGTTIYF
TRBV6-6	TRBJ1-6	-	-	TGTGCCAGCAGTTATGCAGGGGCGAATTCACCCCTCCACTTT	CASSYAGANSPLHF
TRBV30	TRBJ2-6	-	-	TGTGCCTGGAGGGGGGCAGGGTCTGGGGCCAACGTCCTGACTTTC	CAWRGAGSGANVLTF
TRBV2	TRBJ2-7	TRBD1	-	TGTGCCAGCAGTACCGGGACAGGGGCCTCCTACGAGCAGTACTTC	CASSTGTGASYEQYF
TRBV28	TRBJ1-3	-	-	TGTGCCAGCAGTCTACGGGCGTCTGGAAACACCATATATTTT	CASSLRASGNTIYF
TRBV4-3	TRBJ1-4	-	-	TGCGCCAGCAGCCAAGAGGGCAGCTACAATGAAAAACTGTTTTTT	CASSQEGSYNEKLFF
TRBV28	TRBJ2-7	-	-	TGTGCCAGCGGCGTTTGGCTCCCCTCCTACGAGCAGTACTTC	CASGVWLPSYEQYF
TRBV29-1	TRBJ2-1	TRBD2	-	TGCAGCGGTACACGTGGGACTAGCGGGAGGAATGAGCAGTTCTTC	CSGTRGTSGRNEQFF
TRBV10-1	TRBJ2-7	TRBD2	once	TGCGCCAGCAGTGAACCGGGACTAGCTGGCGAGCAGTACTTC	CASSEPGLAGEQYF
TRBV28	TRBJ2-1	TRBD2	-	TGTGCCAGCAGCCCTCTAGCGGAGAACAATGAGCAGTTCTTC	CASSPLAENNEQFF
TRBV5-1	TRBJ2-7	-	-	TGCGCCAGCAGCGGCCAAGTAACCTCAACCCTCTACGAGCAGTACTTC	CASSGQVTSTLYEQYF
TRBV6-5	TRBJ2-4	TRBD2	-	TGTGCCAGCAGTTACACAGCGGGAGGGATGGAAAACATTCAGTACTTC	CASSYTAGGMENIQYF
TRBV28	TRBJ1-1	-	-	TGTGCCAGCAGTTTACACACTGAAGCTTTCTTT	CASSLHTEAFF
TRBV21-1	TRBJ2-3	-	-	TGTGCCAGCAGCAAAGGGGGCACAGATACGCAGTATTTT	CASSKGGTDTQYF
TRBV7-8	TRBJ2-7	TRBD2	-	TGTGCCAGCAGCTTAAGGCCGGGACTAGCGGGAGTCCGGTCCGAGCAGTACTTC	CASSLRPGLAGVRSEQYF
TRBV2	TRBJ1-4	-	-	TGTGCCAGCAGTAAAAGGCGTCTCGGGGGCGCGGGAACTAATGAAAAACTGTTTTTT	CASSKRRLGGAGTNEKLFF
TRBV5-1	TRBJ1-5	TRBD1	-	TGCGCCAGCAGCTTGGGGACAGGGGATGGGGATCAGCCCCAGCATTTT	CASSLGTGDGDQPQHF
TRBV19	TRBJ2-6	-	-	TGTGCCAGTAGTATATCCGGACGCTCTGGGGCCAACGTCCTGACTTTC	CASSISGRSGANVLTF
TRBV28	TRBJ1-1	-	-	TGTGCCAGCAGCGACGTGCGTGGGACGGCTTTCTTT	CASSDVRGTAFF
TRBV11-2	TRBJ2-7	-	-	TGTGCCAGCAGCTTAGTGATGGCCGAGCAGTACTTC	CASSLVMAEQYF
TRBV28	TRBJ1-4	-	-	TGTGCCAGCAGTCCCGCGGGACCCGGAACGGCTAATGAAAAACTGTTTTTT	CASSPAGPGTANEKLFF
TRBV7-9	TRBJ2-1	-	-	TGTGCCAGCAGCTTAGAAGTCTACAATGAGCAGTTCTTC	CASSLEVYNEQFF
TRBV27	TRBJ1-4	TRBD1	-	TGTGCCAGCAGTTCGAGACACCAGGGGGGGAAAGGTGAAAAACTGTTTTTT	CASSSRHQGGKGEKLFF
TRBV7-3	TRBJ2-1	TRBD2	-	TGTGCCAGCAGCTTAATGGGACTAGCGGGAGGAGGGGAGCAGTTCTTC	CASSLMGLAGGGEQFF
TRBV6-6	TRBJ1-5	-	-	TGTGCCAGCAGTCCGGGGCAGGTGGGTGGGCCCCAGCATTTT	CASSPGQVGGPQHF
TRBV28	TRBJ2-5	-	-	TGTGCCAGCAACGAACCAAGGATGCAAGAGACCCAGTACTTC	CASNEPRMQETQYF
TRBV4-2	TRBJ2-7	-	-	TGTGCCAGCAGCCAAGGACACGTTCCAGGCGAGCAGTACTTC	CASSQGHVPGEQYF
TRBV10-1	TRBJ2-7	TRBD1	-	TGCGCCAGCAAGGGGGCGGAAAGCTCCTACGAGCAGTACTTC	CASKGAESSYEQYF
TRBV5-1	TRBJ1-1	TRBD1	-	TGCGCCAGCAGCTTGGAAGGACAGGGCCGCACTGAAGCTTTCTTT	CASSLEGQGRTEAFF
TRBV4-1	TRBJ1-1	TRBD1	-	TGCGCCAGCAGCCGTTTATCGACAGGGGTTACTGAAGCTTTCTTT	CASSRLSTGVTEAFF
TRBV10-3	TRBJ2-3	-	-	TGTGCCATCAGTGCCTCCGGGCCCCAAAACACAGATACGCAGTATTTT	CAISASGPQNTDTQYF